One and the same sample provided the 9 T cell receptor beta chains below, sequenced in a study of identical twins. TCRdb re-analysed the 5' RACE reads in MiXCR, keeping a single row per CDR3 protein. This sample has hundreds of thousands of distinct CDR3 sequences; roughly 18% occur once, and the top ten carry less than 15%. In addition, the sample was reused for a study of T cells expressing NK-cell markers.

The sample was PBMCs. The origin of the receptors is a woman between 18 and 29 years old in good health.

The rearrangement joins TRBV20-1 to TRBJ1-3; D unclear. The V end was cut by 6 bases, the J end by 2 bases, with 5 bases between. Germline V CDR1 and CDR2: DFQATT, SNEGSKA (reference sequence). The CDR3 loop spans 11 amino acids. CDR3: CSAVTGNTIYF. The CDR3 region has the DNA TGCAGTGCCGTCACTGGAAACACCATATATTTT.

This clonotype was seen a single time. CDR3 DNA sequence: TGCGCCAGCGGACCTCCCGGGACTAGCGGGAAGCCCGTCTACAATGAGCAGTTCTTC. It encodes CASGPPGTSGKPVYNEQFF. V and J are TRBV5-1 and TRBJ2-1, with 13 bases fitting TRBD2. Germline CDR1 reads SGHRS; CDR2 reads YFSETQ. V dropped 7 bases and J dropped 3; count of bases not matched to a gene: 16. The CDR3 loop spans 19 amino acids.

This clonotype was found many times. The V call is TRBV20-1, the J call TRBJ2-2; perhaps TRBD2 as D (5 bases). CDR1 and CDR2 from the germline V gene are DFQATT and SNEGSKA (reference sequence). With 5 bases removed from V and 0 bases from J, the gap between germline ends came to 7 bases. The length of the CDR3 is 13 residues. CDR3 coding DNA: TGCAGTGCTCCGGACTCGAACACCGGGGAGCTGTTTTTT. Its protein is CSAPDSNTGELFF.

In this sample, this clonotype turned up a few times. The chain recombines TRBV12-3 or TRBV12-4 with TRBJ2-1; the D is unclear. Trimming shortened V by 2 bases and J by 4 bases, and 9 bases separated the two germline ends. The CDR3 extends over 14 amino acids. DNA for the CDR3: TGTGCCAGCAGTTTAAGGTGGGGTTACAATGAGCAGTTCTTC. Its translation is CASSLRWGYNEQFF.

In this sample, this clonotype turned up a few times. CDR3 residues: CASSPDSFNTEAFF. The CDR3 coding sequence is TGCGCCAGCAGCCCGGACAGCTTTAACACTGAAGCTTTCTTT. The J gene is TRBJ1-1, the V gene TRBV5-1; possible D gene TRBD1, 6 bases. V gave up 4 bases and J gave up 2 bases, with 12 bases separating them. Germline-derived CDR1 and CDR2 are SGHRS and YFSETQ. The CDR3 contains 14 residues.

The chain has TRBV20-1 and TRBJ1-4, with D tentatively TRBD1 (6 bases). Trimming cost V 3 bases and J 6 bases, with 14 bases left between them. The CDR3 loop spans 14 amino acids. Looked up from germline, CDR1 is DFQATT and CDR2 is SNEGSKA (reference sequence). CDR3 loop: CSASPGGVDEKLFF. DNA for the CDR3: TGCAGTGCTAGTCCGGGGGGCGTAGATGAAAAACTGTTTTTT.

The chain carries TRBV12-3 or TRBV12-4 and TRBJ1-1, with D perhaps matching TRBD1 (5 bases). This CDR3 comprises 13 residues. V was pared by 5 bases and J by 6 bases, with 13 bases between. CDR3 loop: CASSVSGDPEAFF. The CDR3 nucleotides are TGTGCCAGCAGTGTGAGTGGGGACCCTGAAGCTTTCTTT.

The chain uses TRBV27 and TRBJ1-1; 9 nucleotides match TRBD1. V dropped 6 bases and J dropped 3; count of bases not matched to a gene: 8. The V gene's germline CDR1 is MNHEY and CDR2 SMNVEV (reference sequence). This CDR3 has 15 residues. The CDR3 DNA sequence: TGTGCCAGCAGCCTACAGGGGGCAGGGGACACTGAAGCTTTCTTT. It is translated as CASSLQGAGDTEAFF.

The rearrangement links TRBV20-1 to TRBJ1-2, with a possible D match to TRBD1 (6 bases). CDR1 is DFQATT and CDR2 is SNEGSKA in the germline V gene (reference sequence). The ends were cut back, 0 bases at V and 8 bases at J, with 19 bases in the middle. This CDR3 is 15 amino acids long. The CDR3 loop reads CSARDKAGALGGYTF. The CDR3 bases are TGCAGTGCTAGAGATAAGGCAGGGGCCCTGGGGGGCTACACCTTC.